The next 17 T cell receptor beta chains were all read from a single sample in a study of Siglec-9 on CD8 T cells in melanoma. Only in-frame clones appear in the TCRdb table, and some are missing; sequencing was by immunoSEQ multiplex PCR. The table lists 30,000 to 45,000 clones, around 82% of them singletons. Sequencing used Siglec-9- CD8+ T cells sorted from blood. The receptors here all came from a human donor in good health.

This chain joins TRBV4-1 and TRBJ1-2, with 11 bases that match TRBD1. The CDR3 has 17 residues. Trimming cost V 8 bases and J 3 bases; bases outside gene matches: 14. CDR1 MGHRA and CDR2 YSYEKL come from the germline V gene. The chain's CDR3 is CASANRDRGEKDYGYTF. The CDR3 DNA is TGCGCCAGCGCAAACCGGGACAGGGGGGAGAAGGACTATGGCTACACCTTC.

The chain couples TRBV29-1 to TRBJ1-6; D is perhaps TRBD1 (5 bases). The CDR3 is 13 residues long. Per the germline V gene, CDR1 is SQVTM and CDR2 is ANQGSEA. The germline V and J ends were trimmed by 4 bases and 9 bases, with 13 bases remaining between them. The DNA of the CDR3 is TGCAGCGTTGCGGCAGGGCTCCGTTCACCCCTCCACTTT. This encodes CSVAAGLRSPLHF.

The genes are TRBV13 and TRBJ2-1; D gene ambiguous. Germline values: CDR1 PRHDT, CDR2 FYEKMQ (reference sequence). Trimming cost V 2 bases and J 15 bases, with 11 bases left between them. The CDR3 extends over 11 amino acids. This chain's CDR3 is CASSLQDRGFF. The CDR3 nucleotides are TGTGCCAGCAGCTTACAGGACCGCGGGTTCTTC.

This clone showed up just a few times. The chain has TRBV6-4 and TRBJ1-6, with D possibly being TRBD1 (6 bases). This CDR3 region has 13 residues. Trimming removed 3 bases from V and 10 bases from J, with 10 bases in between. Germline V CDR1 and CDR2: MRHNA, SNTAGT. DNA for the CDR3: TGTGCCAGCAGTGAGACAGGATTCTCACCCCTCCACTTT. Protein sequence: CASSETGFSPLHF.

The chain carries TRBV9 and TRBJ1-5; D uncertain. There are 14 residues in the CDR3. V was pared by 0 bases and J by 2 bases, with 6 bases between. Germline V gene sequence: CDR1 SGDLS, CDR2 YYNGEE. The CDR3 loop is CASSVGGGNQPQHF. The CDR3 DNA reads TGTGCCAGCAGCGTAGGCGGGGGCAATCAGCCCCAGCATTTT.

The chain couples TRBV5-6 to TRBJ1-5; weak D call: TRBD1 (6 bases). This CDR3 comprises 15 residues. Trimming took off 4 bases at V and 1 base at J, with 12 bases between the two ends. CDR1 is SGHDT, CDR2 YYEEEE, per germline. In DNA, the CDR3 is TGTGCCAGCAGCACAGGCACAGGGAGCAATCAGCCCCAGCATTTT. Translating gives CASSTGTGSNQPQHF.

The chain recombines TRBV11-2 with TRBJ2-1; TRBD1 matches at 7 bases. V lost 5 bases, J lost 5 bases, and 9 bases stayed unmatched. Per the germline V gene, CDR1 is SGHAT and CDR2 is FQNNGV. The CDR3 has 15 amino acids. For the CDR3, the DNA is TGTGCCAGCAGCCCGGGACAGACAACTGACAATGAGCAGTTCTTC. It encodes CASSPGQTTDNEQFF.

The chain joins TRBV5-4 to TRBJ2-2; no reliable D call. CDR3 size: 11 residues. Deletions cut 9 bases from V and 8 bases from J, with 11 bases between. Per the germline V gene, CDR1 is SGHNT and CDR2 is YYREEE (reference sequence). The CDR3 region is CAIVDLGELFF. The CDR3 DNA follows: TGTGCCATCGTAGACTTGGGGGAGCTGTTTTTT.

The chain employs TRBV4-1 and TRBJ2-7; 9 nucleotides match TRBD1. There are 17 residues in the CDR3. Trimming at V came to 0 bases and at J to 4 bases, leaving 10 bases not matched to a gene. Germline CDR1 is MGHRA and CDR2 is YSYEKL. The CDR3 DNA sequence: TGCGCCAGCAGCCAAGAGGTCGAGGGACAGGGCCAGTACGAGCAGTACTTC. Protein: CASSQEVEGQGQYEQYF.

The rearrangement joins TRBV5-6 to TRBJ2-7; D remains ambiguous. V lost 3 bases to trimming and J lost 2 bases, with 18 bases between them. CDR3 length: 16 amino acids. Germline CDR1 SGHDT, CDR2 YYEEEE. The CDR3 coding sequence is TGTGCCAGCAGCTCCTTCCCAGCCGCCTCGACCTACGAGCAGTACTTC. Translating it yields CASSSFPAASTYEQYF.

CDR3 in amino acids: CASSYAGVTYEQYF. The CDR3 region has the DNA TGTGCCAGCAGTTACGCGGGGGTTACCTACGAGCAGTACTTC. The rearrangement joins TRBV6-6 to TRBJ2-7; TRBD2 aligns across 7 bases. In germline, CDR1 is MNHNY, CDR2 SVGAGI (reference sequence). The CDR3 is made up of 14 amino acids. The J segment lost 2 bases and the V segment lost 2 bases, leaving 3 bases of the junction unmatched.

V usage is TRBV5-1 and J usage is TRBJ2-7, with D tentatively TRBD1 or TRBD2 (5 bases each). With 6 bases removed from V and 2 bases from J, the gap between germline ends came to 21 bases. The CDR3 is made up of 16 amino acids. The V gene's germline CDR1 is SGHRS and CDR2 YFSETQ. The CDR3 nucleotides are TGCGCCAGCACCTTCACCGAGGGGATCTCTCCCTACGAGCAGTACTTC. Protein product: CASTFTEGISPYEQYF.

As DNA, the CDR3 is TGTGCCAGCAGCCCCGGGGGCCGCGAGCAGTACTTC. Its protein product is CASSPGGREQYF. The chain links TRBV9 to TRBJ2-7, with D perhaps being TRBD1 or TRBD2 (6 bases each). Germline lookup yields CDR1 SGDLS and CDR2 YYNGEE. The CDR3 totals 12 residues. Trimming removed 4 bases at V and 6 bases at J, with 11 bases between. Together with reference TRBV9 and TRBJ2-7, the CDR3 gives the full variable domain: DSGVTQTPKHLITATGQRVTLRCSPRSGDLSVYWYQQSLDQGLQFLIQYYNGEERAKGNILERFSAQQFPDLHSELNLSSLELGDSALYFCASSPGGREQYFGPGTRLTVT.

This clone was detected once. The chain uses TRBV4-2 and TRBJ2-1; a possible D gene is TRBD2 (6 bases). Per germline, CDR1 LGHNA and CDR2 YNFKEQ. The CDR3 has 15 amino acids. V was cut by 0 bases and J by 3 bases, with 9 bases left in between. The CDR3 nucleotides read TGTGCCAGCAGCCAAGAAGCTAGCGACTACAATGAGCAGTTCTTC. Translating it yields CASSQEASDYNEQFF.

The chain joins TRBV6-5 to TRBJ1-2; D is unresolved. V lost 5 bases and J lost 0, with 13 bases in between. Per the germline V gene, CDR1 is MNHEY and CDR2 is SVGAGI. The CDR3 spans 15 residues. The CDR3 DNA reads as TGTGCCAGCAGTCCCACTGTGGGAACTAACTATGGCTACACCTTC. Residues: CASSPTVGTNYGYTF.

V and J are TRBV11-3 and TRBJ2-7; D is uncertain. V was clipped by 1 base and J by 7 bases, with 17 bases between them. The CDR3 has 15 residues. Germline-derived CDR1 and CDR2 are SGHNT and YENEEA. CDR3 amino acids: CASSLVRFGLWEQYF. CDR3 nucleotides: TGTGCCAGCAGCTTAGTGCGCTTTGGTTTGTGGGAGCAGTACTTC.

The chain employs TRBV6-1 and TRBJ2-5; 8 positions match TRBD1. Germline trimming cut 8 bases from V and 5 bases from J; bases unmatched to any gene: 13. Germline V gene lookup returns CDR1 MNHNS and CDR2 SASEGT. CDR3 length: 15 residues. The DNA for the CDR3 is TGTGCCAGCCCCCCCCGGGCAGACAGGGGCGAGACCCAGTACTTC. Residues: CASPPRADRGETQYF.